Each of the 15 T cell receptor beta chains below was sequenced from the same sample in a study of human T cells and chemical hapten exposure. Time point of the sample: patch test 3, about 24 weeks after DPC sensitization. Treatment specified: therapeutic diphenylcyclopropenone sensitization with weekly scalp DPC. TCRdb used MiXCR to reprocess the RACE reads, holding one entry per CDR3 protein. The sample lists about 84,000 distinct CDR3 sequences, 11% occurring once. The sample consisted of whole blood, taken in connection with sensitization to the hapten diphenylcyclopropenone (DPC). Receptor source: a woman between 45 and 65 years old with alopecia areata. Some clones in this sample may be carry-over from other donors' samples.

This clonotype was detected ten times or more. The gene calls are TRBV11-2 and TRBJ2-1; D is ambiguous. This CDR3 is 15 amino acids long. The V and J ends lost 0 bases and 4 bases respectively, with 10 bases between them. Germline CDR1 is SGHAT and CDR2 is FQNNGV. CDR3: CASSLDRRVYNEQFF. The CDR3 bases are TGTGCCAGCAGCTTAGATCGAAGGGTTTACAATGAGCAGTTCTTC.

This clonotype was recorded a few times. V is TRBV27 and J is TRBJ1-2; TRBD1 matches at 12 bases. This CDR3 has 15 residues. CDR1 is MNHEY, CDR2 SMNVEV, per germline (reference sequence). Trimming cost V 4 bases and J 8 bases; bases outside gene matches: 8. DNA for the CDR3: TGTGCCAGCAGTTCCTATGGCGGGACAGGGGGCGGCTACACCTTC. It codes for CASSSYGGTGGGYTF.

The J gene is TRBJ2-7, the V gene TRBV12-3 or TRBV12-4, with TRBD1 matching 10 bases. V lost 5 bases, J lost 6 bases, and 7 bases stayed unmatched. This CDR3 spans 14 amino acids. The CDR3 DNA reads as TGTGCCAGCAGTCTGGGACAGGGGAAGTTCGAGCAGTACTTC. Its protein product is CASSLGQGKFEQYF.

Only a few counts were recorded for this clonotype. The rearrangement links TRBV27 to TRBJ2-3; D might be TRBD2 (6 bases). Trimming left V 6 bases short and J 13 bases short, with 23 bases between. Germline-derived CDR1 and CDR2 are MNHEY and SMNVEV (reference sequence). CDR3 length equals 14 residues. CDR3 in DNA: TGTGCCAGCAGCCCCACGCGTTCCGGGAGCCCGGAGTATTTT. This gives the protein CASSPTRSGSPEYF.

This clonotype was picked up many times. The V gene is TRBV19, the J gene TRBJ2-3; D possibly corresponds to TRBD2 (6 bases). Germline V lookup: CDR1 LNHDA, CDR2 SQIVND (reference sequence). V was shortened by 5 bases and J by 3 bases, with 18 bases between the two germline ends. The CDR3 is made up of 16 amino acids. CDR3 loop: CASSDPGTGPTDTQYF. The CDR3 bases are TGTGCCAGTAGTGACCCCGGGACTGGCCCTACAGATACGCAGTATTTT.

This clonotype was seen repeatedly, ten times or more. V is TRBV7-3 and J is TRBJ1-1; D not resolved. Germline V CDR1 and CDR2: SGHTA, FQGTGA. There are 16 residues in the CDR3. V lost 2 bases and J lost 1, with 14 bases in between. CDR3 DNA sequence: TGTGCCAGCAGCTTAGGAACAGTTGGCTCGAACACTGAAGCTTTCTTT. As protein: CASSLGTVGSNTEAFF.

This clonotype was detected many times. The genes are TRBV7-9 and TRBJ2-2; D may be TRBD1 or TRBD2 (5 bases each). V lost 5 bases and J 6 bases, leaving 19 bases between the germline ends. Germline V CDR1 and CDR2: SEHNR, FQNEAQ (reference sequence). The CDR3 runs 16 residues. The chain's CDR3 is CASSRTPPRGSGELFF. Here the CDR3 DNA reads TGTGCCAGCAGCAGGACACCTCCCCGCGGGTCCGGGGAGCTGTTTTTT.

The rearrangement uses TRBV10-2 and TRBJ2-2, with D possibly TRBD1 on 6 matching bases. CDR1 and CDR2 (germline): WSHSY, SAAADI. The CDR3 has 15 amino acids. V was cut by 3 bases and J by 4 bases, with 12 bases left in between. CDR3 protein: CASSDGDTVTGELFF. DNA of the CDR3: TGCGCCAGCAGTGATGGGGACACAGTCACCGGGGAGCTGTTTTTT.

The chain couples TRBV28 to TRBJ1-2; D is ambiguous. The CDR3 is made up of 11 amino acids. In germline, CDR1 is MDHEN, CDR2 SYDVKM. V was pared by 8 bases and J by 4 bases, with 8 bases between. DNA for the CDR3: TGTGCCAGCGAAAGTATCTATGGCTACACCTTC. Protein sequence: CASESIYGYTF.

This clonotype was counted only a few times. The chain combines TRBV7-2 with TRBJ1-1; D gene uncertain. The germline CDR1 and CDR2 sequences are SGHTA and FQGNSA. This CDR3 has 14 amino acids. V was cut by 2 bases and J by 4 bases, with 11 bases left in between. CDR3: CASSLNTPRTEAFF. CDR3 DNA: TGTGCCAGCAGCTTAAATACCCCTCGCACTGAAGCTTTCTTT.

The J gene is TRBJ2-1, the V gene TRBV7-2; 11 bases are a match to TRBD2. The CDR3 consists of 16 residues. CDR1 and CDR2 from the germline V gene are SGHTA and FQGNSA. V gave up 2 bases and J gave up 8 bases; unmatched junction bases: 8. CDR3 region: CASSLQSSGRSDEQFF. The CDR3 DNA sequence: TGTGCCAGCAGCTTACAGTCTAGCGGGAGGAGCGATGAGCAGTTCTTC.

This clonotype appeared many times. This chain connects TRBV5-5 to TRBJ1-1; D remains unclear. Germline lookup yields CDR1 SGHKS and CDR2 YYEKEE (reference sequence). The CDR3 covers 14 residues. V lost 4 bases, J lost 1 base, and 11 bases lay in between. CDR3 DNA: TGTGCCAGCAGCCCAAGGTCGACGAACACTGAAGCTTTCTTT. As protein: CASSPRSTNTEAFF.

In its sample, this clonotype was seen many times. The gene calls are TRBV30 and TRBJ2-3; D gene ambiguous. Germline CDR1 reads GTSNPN; CDR2 reads SVGIG (reference sequence). The CDR3 runs 12 residues. Trimming left V 8 bases short and J 0 bases short, with 9 bases between. This CDR3 reads CALRASTDTQYF. Here the CDR3 DNA reads TGTGCCCTAAGGGCTAGCACAGATACGCAGTATTTT.

This clonotype was recorded a few times. The V and J genes are TRBV20-1 and TRBJ2-1, with TRBD2 as a possible D gene (5 bases). V gave up 2 bases and J gave up 8 bases, with 22 bases separating them. The CDR3 sequence is 16 residues long. From germline, CDR1 is DFQATT and CDR2 SNEGSKA (reference sequence). In nucleotides, the CDR3 is TGCAGTGCTAGACTGGGGATAGGCGGAGGTATCCATGAGCAGTTCTTC. This encodes CSARLGIGGGIHEQFF.

The table lists this clonotype with a few counts. The chain is built from TRBV9 and TRBJ2-5, with 7 bases identical to TRBD1. Germline trimming cut 6 bases from V and 5 bases from J; bases unmatched to any gene: 7. This CDR3 is built from 13 residues. Germline V CDR1 and CDR2: SGDLS, YYNGEE. The CDR3 nucleotides read TGTGCCAGCACCCGAGGGGGCGCGGAGACCCAGTACTTC. Its translation is CASTRGGAETQYF.